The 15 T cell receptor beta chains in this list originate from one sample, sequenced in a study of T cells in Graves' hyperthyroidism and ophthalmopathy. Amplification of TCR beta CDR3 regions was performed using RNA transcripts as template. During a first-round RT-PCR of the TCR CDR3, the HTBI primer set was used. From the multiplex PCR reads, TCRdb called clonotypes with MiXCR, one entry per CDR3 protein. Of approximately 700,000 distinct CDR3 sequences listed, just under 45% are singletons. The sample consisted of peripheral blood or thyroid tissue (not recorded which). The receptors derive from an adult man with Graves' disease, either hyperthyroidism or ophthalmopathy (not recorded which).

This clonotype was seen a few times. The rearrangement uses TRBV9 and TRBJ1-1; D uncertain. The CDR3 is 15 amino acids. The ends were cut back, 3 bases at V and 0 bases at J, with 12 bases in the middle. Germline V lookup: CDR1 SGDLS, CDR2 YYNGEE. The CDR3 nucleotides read TGTGCCAGCAGCGAGAGGTCGGTGATGAACACTGAAGCTTTCTTT. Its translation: CASSERSVMNTEAFF.

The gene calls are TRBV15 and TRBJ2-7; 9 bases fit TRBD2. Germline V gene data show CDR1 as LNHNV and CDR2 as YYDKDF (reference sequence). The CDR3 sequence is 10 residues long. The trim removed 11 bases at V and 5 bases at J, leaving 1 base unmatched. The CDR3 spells CAWTSDEQYF. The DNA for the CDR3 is TGTGCCTGGACTAGCGACGAGCAGTACTTC.

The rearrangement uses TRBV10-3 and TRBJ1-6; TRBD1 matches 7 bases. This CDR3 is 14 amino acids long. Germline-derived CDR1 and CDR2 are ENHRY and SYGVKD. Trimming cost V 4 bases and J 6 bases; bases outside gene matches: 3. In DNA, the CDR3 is TGTGCCATCAGTGTGACAGGGAGTAATTCACCCCTCCACTTT. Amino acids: CAISVTGSNSPLHF.

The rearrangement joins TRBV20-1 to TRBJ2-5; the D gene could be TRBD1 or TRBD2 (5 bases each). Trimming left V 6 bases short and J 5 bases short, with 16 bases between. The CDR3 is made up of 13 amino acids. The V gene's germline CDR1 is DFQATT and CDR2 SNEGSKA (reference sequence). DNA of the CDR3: TGCAGTGCCACCGAGGGGCGCGGGGAGACCCAGTACTTC. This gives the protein CSATEGRGETQYF.

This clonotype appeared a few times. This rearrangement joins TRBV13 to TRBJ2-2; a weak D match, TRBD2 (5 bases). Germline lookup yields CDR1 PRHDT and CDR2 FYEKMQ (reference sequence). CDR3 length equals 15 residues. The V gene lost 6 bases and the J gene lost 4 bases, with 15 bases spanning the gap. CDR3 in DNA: TGTGCCAGCAGTCAACCCCGAGGGTCCACCGGGGAGCTGTTTTTT. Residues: CASSQPRGSTGELFF. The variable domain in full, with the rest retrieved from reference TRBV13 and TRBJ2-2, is AAGVIQSPRHLIKEKRETATLKCYPIPRHDTVYWYQQGPGQDPQFLISFYEKMQSDKGSIPDRFSAQQFSDYHSELNMSSLELGDSALYFCASSQPRGSTGELFFGEGSRLTVL.

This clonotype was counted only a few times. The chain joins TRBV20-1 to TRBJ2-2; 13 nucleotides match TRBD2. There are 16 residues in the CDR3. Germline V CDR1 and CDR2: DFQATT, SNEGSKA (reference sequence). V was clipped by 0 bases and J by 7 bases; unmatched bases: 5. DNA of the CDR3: TGCAGTGCTAGAGATCGGACTAGCGGGAGCGGCGGGGAGCTGTTTTTT. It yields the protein CSARDRTSGSGGELFF.

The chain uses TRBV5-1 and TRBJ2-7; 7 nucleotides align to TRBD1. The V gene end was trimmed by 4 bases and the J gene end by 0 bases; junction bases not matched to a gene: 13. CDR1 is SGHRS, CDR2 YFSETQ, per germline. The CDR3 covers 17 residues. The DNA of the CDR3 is TGCGCCAGCAGCCCAGGGGGTGGGACACCGAGCTCCTACGAGCAGTACTTC. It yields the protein CASSPGGGTPSSYEQYF.

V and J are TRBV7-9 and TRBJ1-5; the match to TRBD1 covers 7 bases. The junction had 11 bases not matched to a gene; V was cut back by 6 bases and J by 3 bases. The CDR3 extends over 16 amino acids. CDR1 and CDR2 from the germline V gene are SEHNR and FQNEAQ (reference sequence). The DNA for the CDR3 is TGTGCCAGCAGTGCGGGACAGACGGGCTACAATCAGCCCCAGCATTTT. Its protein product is CASSAGQTGYNQPQHF.

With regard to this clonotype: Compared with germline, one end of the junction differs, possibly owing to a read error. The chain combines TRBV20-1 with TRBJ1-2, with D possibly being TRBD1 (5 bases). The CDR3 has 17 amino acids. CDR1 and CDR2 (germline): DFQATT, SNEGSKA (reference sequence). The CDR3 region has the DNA TGCAGTGCTAGAGATCCCCAGGAGGCAGGGAATAACTATGACTACACCTTC. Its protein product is CSARDPQEAGNNYDYTF.

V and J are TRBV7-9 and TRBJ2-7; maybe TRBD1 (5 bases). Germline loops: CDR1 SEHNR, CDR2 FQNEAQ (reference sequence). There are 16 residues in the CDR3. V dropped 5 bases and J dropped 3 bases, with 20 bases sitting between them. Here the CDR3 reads CASSAAIGQGVYEQYF. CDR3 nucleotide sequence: TGTGCCAGCAGCGCAGCAATTGGGCAGGGTGTCTACGAGCAGTACTTC.

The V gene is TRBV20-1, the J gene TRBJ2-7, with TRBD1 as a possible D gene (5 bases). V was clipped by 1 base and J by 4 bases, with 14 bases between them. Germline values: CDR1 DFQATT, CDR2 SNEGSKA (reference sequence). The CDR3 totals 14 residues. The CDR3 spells CSARVYQGSYEQYF. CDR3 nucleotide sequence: TGCAGTGCTAGAGTTTATCAGGGTTCGTACGAGCAGTACTTC.

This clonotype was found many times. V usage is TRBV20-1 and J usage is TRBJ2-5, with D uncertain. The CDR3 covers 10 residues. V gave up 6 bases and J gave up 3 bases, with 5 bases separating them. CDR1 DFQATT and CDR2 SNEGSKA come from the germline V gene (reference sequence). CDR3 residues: CSAPKETQYF. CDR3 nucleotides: TGCAGTGCCCCCAAAGAGACCCAGTACTTC.

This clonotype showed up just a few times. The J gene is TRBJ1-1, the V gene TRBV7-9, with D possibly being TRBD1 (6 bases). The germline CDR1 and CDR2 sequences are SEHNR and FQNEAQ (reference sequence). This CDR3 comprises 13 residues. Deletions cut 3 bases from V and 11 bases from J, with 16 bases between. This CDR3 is CASSLNQGIGAFF. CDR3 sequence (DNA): TGTGCCAGCAGCTTGAACCAGGGGATCGGGGCTTTCTTT. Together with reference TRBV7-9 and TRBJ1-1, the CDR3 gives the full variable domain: DTGVSQNPRHKITKRGQNVTFRCDPISEHNRLYWYRQTLGQGPEFLTYFQNEAQLEKSRLLSDRFSAERPKGSFSTLEIQRTEQGDSAMYLCASSLNQGIGAFFGQGTRLTVV.

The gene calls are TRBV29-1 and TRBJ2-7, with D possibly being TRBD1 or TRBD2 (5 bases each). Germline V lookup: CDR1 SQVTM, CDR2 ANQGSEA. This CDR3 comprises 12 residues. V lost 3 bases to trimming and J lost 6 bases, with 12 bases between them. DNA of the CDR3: TGCAGCGTTGATGGGGCACTAGGCGAGCAGTACTTC. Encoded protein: CSVDGALGEQYF.

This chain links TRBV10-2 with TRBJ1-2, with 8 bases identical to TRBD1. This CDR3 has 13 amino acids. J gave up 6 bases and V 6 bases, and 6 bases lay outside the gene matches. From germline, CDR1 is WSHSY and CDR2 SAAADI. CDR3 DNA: TGCGCCAGCAGCCCACAGGGGGGAAATGGCTACACCTTC. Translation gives CASSPQGGNGYTF.